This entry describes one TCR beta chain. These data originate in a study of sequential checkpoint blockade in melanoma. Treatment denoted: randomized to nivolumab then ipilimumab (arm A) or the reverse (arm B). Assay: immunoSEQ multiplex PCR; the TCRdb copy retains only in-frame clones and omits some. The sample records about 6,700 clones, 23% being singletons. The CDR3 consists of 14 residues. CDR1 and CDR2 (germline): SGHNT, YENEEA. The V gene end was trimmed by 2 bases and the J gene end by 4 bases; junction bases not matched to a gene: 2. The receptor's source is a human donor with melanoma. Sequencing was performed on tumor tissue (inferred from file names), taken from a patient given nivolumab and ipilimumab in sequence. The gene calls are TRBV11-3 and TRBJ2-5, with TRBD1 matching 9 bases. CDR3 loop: CASSLTGGLETQYF. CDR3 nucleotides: TGTGCCAGCAGCTTAACAGGGGGCTTAGAGACCCAGTACTTC. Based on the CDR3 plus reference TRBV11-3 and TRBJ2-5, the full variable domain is EAGVVQSPRYKIIEKKQPVAFWCNPISGHNTLYWYLQNLGQGPELLIRYENEEAVDDSQLPKDRFSAERLKGVDSTLKIQPAELGDSAVYLCASSLTGGLETQYFGPGTRLLVL.